This is a list of T cell receptor beta chains from one sample in a study of blood T cell repertoires in COVID-19. Only in-frame clones appear in the TCRdb table, and some are missing; sequencing was by immunoSEQ multiplex PCR. In the table there are 150,000 to 200,000 clones, 80% of which are singletons. What was sequenced was peripheral blood. The source is a man aged 60-69 years with acute or convalescent COVID-19. Each CDR3 is given with its conserved first and last residue. The D gene is left open where the match is weak. Some rows mark clone size as missing; the rest say once, few, many or name a class of expanded clone.

>TRBJ2-2|.|TRBV4-3|TRBD2
CASSDGLAGYTGELFF
TGCGCCAGCAGCGATGGACTAGCGGGGTACACCGGGGAGCTGTTTTTT
>TRBJ2-3|.|TRBV5-1|.
CASSWGGGAPSDTQYF
TGCGCCAGCAGCTGGGGTGGCGGGGCACCTTCAGATACGCAGTATTTT
>TRBJ1-6|.|TRBV7-6|TRBD1
CASSRSTRTGGWGSPLHF
TGTGCCAGCAGCCGATCAACCCGAACAGGGGGCTGGGGTTCACCCCTCCACTTT
>TRBJ1-2|.|TRBV6-5|.
CASRGPSGYTF
TGTGCCAGCAGGGGCCCCAGTGGCTACACCTTC
>TRBJ1-4|once|TRBV9|.
CASSVEGGPAGGREKLFF
TGTGCCAGCAGCGTAGAAGGGGGTCCGGCAGGAGGACGTGAAAAACTGTTTTTT
>TRBJ1-3|few|TRBV7-2|TRBD1
CASSKRQGVFSGNTIYF
TGTGCCAGCAGCAAACGACAGGGAGTATTCTCTGGAAACACCATATATTTT
>TRBJ2-1|once|TRBV18|TRBD2
CASFPSGGLAGVWQFF
TGTGCCAGCTTCCCATCCGGGGGACTAGCGGGAGTATGGCAGTTCTTC
>TRBJ2-3|few|TRBV9|TRBD1
CASSVLPGQGSTDTQYF
TGTGCCAGCAGCGTACTCCCCGGACAGGGGAGCACAGATACGCAGTATTTT
>TRBJ1-4|.|TRBV18|TRBD1
CASSPGTGGEKLFF
TGTGCCAGCTCTCCCGGGACAGGGGGCGAAAAACTGTTTTTT
>TRBJ2-3|.|TRBV13|.
CASSPGTDTQYF
TGTGCCAGCAGCCCGGGCACAGATACGCAGTATTTT
>TRBJ1-2|.|TRBV20-1|.
CSARSGSRYTF
TGCAGTGCTAGAAGCGGTAGCCGCTACACCTTC
>TRBJ1-4|.|TRBV29-1|TRBD1
CSVEDRVDNEKLFF
TGCAGCGTTGAGGACAGGGTGGATAATGAAAAACTGTTTTTT
>TRBJ1-1|.|TRBV4-1|TRBD1
CASSQWTGGGTEAFF
TGCGCCAGCAGCCAGTGGACAGGGGGGGGGACTGAAGCTTTCTTT
>TRBJ2-7|.|TRBV7-8|TRBD2
CASSSLAGGSYEQYF
TGTGCCAGCAGCTCCTTAGCGGGGGGTTCCTACGAGCAGTACTTC
>TRBJ1-4|.|TRBV4-1|.
CASSQEAGRNYEKLFF
TGCGCCAGCAGCCAAGAAGCCGGCAGGAACTATGAAAAACTGTTTTTT
>TRBJ1-4|.|TRBV19|.
CASGLRGGANEKLFF
TGTGCCAGTGGACTTAGGGGGGGAGCTAATGAAAAACTGTTTTTT
>TRBJ2-5|.|TRBV9|TRBD2
CASSTQTGTSGRLETQYF
TGTGCCAGCAGCACACAAACCGGGACTAGCGGGAGATTGGAGACCCAGTACTTC
>TRBJ1-6|.|TRBV3-1/TRBV3-2|TRBD1
CASSHYGTAQNSPLHF
TGTGCCAGCAGCCACTACGGGACAGCCCAGAATTCACCCCTCCACTTT
>TRBJ2-1|.|TRBV18|.
CASSPSTGDNEQFF
TGTGCCAGCTCACCCTCGACTGGTGACAATGAGCAGTTCTTC
>TRBJ1-2|few|TRBV3-1/TRBV3-2|.
CASSQGRLNYGYTF
TGTGCCAGCAGCCAAGGGCGGCTTAACTATGGCTACACCTTC
>TRBJ2-3|.|TRBV2|TRBD2
CASRAGRGMDTQYF
TGTGCCAGCAGGGCCGGGAGGGGAATGGATACGCAGTATTTT
>TRBJ1-2|.|TRBV28|TRBD1
CASSSGGGRSYGYTF
TGTGCCAGCAGTTCAGGGGGCGGTCGGAGCTATGGCTACACCTTC
>TRBJ2-2|once|TRBV27|TRBD2
CASSLFSGASNTGELFF
TGTGCCAGCAGTTTGTTTAGCGGGGCCTCGAACACCGGGGAGCTGTTTTTT
>TRBJ1-4|.|TRBV12-5|.
CASGRDEGNEKLFF
TGTGCTAGTGGGCGGGACGAAGGGAATGAAAAACTGTTTTTT
>TRBJ2-5|.|TRBV2|.
CASKISRGWTETQYF
TGTGCCAGCAAGATCAGCAGGGGATGGACAGAGACCCAGTACTTC
>TRBJ2-2|.|TRBV5-1|TRBD2
CASSPSGREAGELFF
TGCGCCAGCAGTCCCAGCGGGAGGGAGGCCGGGGAGCTGTTTTTT
>TRBJ2-3|.|TRBV14|TRBD2
CASSSFSSGGSTQYF
TGTGCCAGCAGCTCATTTTCTAGCGGGGGGTCTACGCAGTATTTT
>TRBJ2-7|few|TRBV11-2|TRBD1
CASSWGPGTGSYEQYF
TGTGCCAGCAGCTGGGGGCCCGGGACAGGGTCCTACGAGCAGTACTTC
>TRBJ2-3|.|TRBV18|.
CASSPDEGTQYF
TGTGCCAGCTCACCAGACGAGGGAACGCAGTATTTT
>TRBJ1-1|once|TRBV29-1|.
CSVEVPGWMMNTEAFF
TGCAGCGTTGAAGTCCCAGGGTGGATGATGAACACTGAAGCTTTCTTT
>TRBJ1-1|.|TRBV5-1|.
CASSPTGALNTEAFF
TGCGCCAGCAGCCCGACAGGAGCACTGAACACTGAAGCTTTCTTT
>TRBJ1-1|.|TRBV11-2|TRBD1
CASSLALTGDTEAFF
TGTGCCAGCAGCTTAGCCTTAACAGGGGACACTGAAGCTTTCTTT
>TRBJ1-1|.|TRBV10-2|.
CASSEGRGARTEAFF
TGCGCCAGCAGTGAAGGGCGGGGGGCTCGCACTGAAGCTTTCTTT
>TRBJ1-6|many|TRBV5-6|.
CASSLRDLPSPLHF
TGTGCCAGCAGCTTGAGAGATCTACCTTCACCCCTCCACTTT
>TRBJ2-6|.|TRBV19|.
CASRPSYGVSISGANVLTF
TGTGCCAGTAGACCATCCTACGGGGTCTCCATCTCTGGGGCCAACGTCCTGACTTTC
>TRBJ1-5|.|TRBV27|.
CASQRGSNQPQHF
TGTGCCAGTCAGCGGGGGAGCAATCAGCCCCAGCATTTT
>TRBJ1-1|few|TRBV3-1/TRBV3-2|.
CASSNLRGFGAFF
TGTGCCAGCAGCAATCTTCGCGGATTTGGGGCTTTCTTT
>TRBJ1-1|.|TRBV6-2/TRBV6-3|.
CASSYYAGTEAFF
TGTGCCAGCAGTTATTACGCGGGGACTGAAGCTTTCTTT
>TRBJ2-1|.|TRBV28|.
CASSTPSESSYNEQFF
TGTGCCAGCAGTACCCCTAGCGAAAGCTCCTACAATGAGCAGTTCTTC
>TRBJ2-1|.|TRBV27|.
CASSPRQGRGNEQFF
TGTGCCAGCAGTCCACGACAGGGGCGGGGGAATGAGCAGTTCTTC
>TRBJ1-1|.|TRBV19|.
CASSPGREAFF
TGTGCCAGTAGCCCAGGGAGGGAAGCTTTCTTT
>TRBJ1-1|few|TRBV19|.
CASSMVVNTEAFF
TGTGCCAGTAGTATGGTAGTGAACACTGAAGCTTTCTTT
>TRBJ1-2|.|TRBV12-3/TRBV12-4|.
CASSSRGSYGYTF
TGTGCCAGCAGTTCTCGGGGAAGCTATGGCTACACCTTC
>TRBJ1-6|.|TRBV2|.
CASSLDSSSNSPLHF
TGTGCCAGCAGTTTGGACAGCTCATCCAATTCACCCCTCCACTTT
>TRBJ2-1|.|TRBV4-1|TRBD2
CASRRLAGAGYNEQFF
TGCGCCAGCAGAAGACTAGCGGGGGCCGGGTACAATGAGCAGTTCTTC
>TRBJ1-2|.|TRBV7-2|TRBD1
CASSPGTGVYGYTF
TGTGCCAGCAGCCCCGGGACAGGGGTCTATGGCTACACCTTC
>TRBJ1-4|.|TRBV15|TRBD1
CATSRRGDGEKLFF
TGTGCCACCAGCCGCAGGGGGGATGGTGAAAAACTGTTTTTT
>TRBJ1-6|.|TRBV6-5|.
CASRTPGHNSPLHF
TGTGCCAGCAGGACTCCGGGACACAATTCACCCCTCCACTTT
>TRBJ2-3|.|TRBV7-3|.
CASSRGLNTDTQYF
TGTGCCAGCAGCCGGGGTCTTAACACAGATACGCAGTATTTT
>TRBJ2-1|.|TRBV11-3|TRBD2
CASSPRLAGDLNNEQFF
TGTGCCAGCAGCCCGCGACTAGCGGGAGACCTAAACAATGAGCAGTTCTTC